This TCR beta chain was recorded in a study of blood T cell repertoires in COVID-19. As for the study in general: The origin of the acute and convalescent COVID-19 samples was the United States, Italy and Spain. The analysed material was cDNA or gDNA that came from T cells, B-cell-depleted T cells, or PBMCs.

As processed by the authors: Estimated nucleated cell counts came from reference gene primer amplification. Clones were read by immunoSEQ multiplex PCR, and TCRdb kept only the in-frame ones, dropping some. Clonal size and the V and J genes are those of that table, whereas D and trimming came from the DNA. In the table there are around 86,000 clones, approximately 81% of which are singletons. The J segment lost 3 bases and the V segment lost 4 bases, leaving 3 bases of the junction unmatched. The CDR3 is 13 residues long. CDR1 is SGHRS, CDR2 YFSETQ, per germline. This TCR was sampled from a man aged 80 or over with acute or convalescent COVID-19. This chain uses TRBV5-1 with TRBJ2-5; 7 bases align to TRBD1. Sequencing used peripheral blood. CDR3: CASSPTGKETQYF. CDR3 nucleotides: TGCGCCAGCAGCCCGACAGGGAAAGAGACCCAGTACTTC.